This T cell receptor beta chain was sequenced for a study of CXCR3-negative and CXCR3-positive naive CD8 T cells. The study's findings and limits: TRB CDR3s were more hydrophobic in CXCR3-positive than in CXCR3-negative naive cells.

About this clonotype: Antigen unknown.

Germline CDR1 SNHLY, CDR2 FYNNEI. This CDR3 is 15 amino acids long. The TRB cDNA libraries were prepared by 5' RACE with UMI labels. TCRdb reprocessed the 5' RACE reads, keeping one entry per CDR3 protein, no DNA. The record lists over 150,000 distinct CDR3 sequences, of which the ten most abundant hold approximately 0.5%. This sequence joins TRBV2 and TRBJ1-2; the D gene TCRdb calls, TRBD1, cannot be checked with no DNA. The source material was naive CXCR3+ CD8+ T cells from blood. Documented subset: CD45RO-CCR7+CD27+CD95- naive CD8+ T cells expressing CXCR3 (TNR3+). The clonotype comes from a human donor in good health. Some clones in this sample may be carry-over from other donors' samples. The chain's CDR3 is CAGEDGTGLSFGYTF.